Below are 23 T cell receptor beta chains sequenced from a single sample in a study of T cell changes during pregnancy in multiple sclerosis. Here immunoSEQ multiplex PCR was the method, and the copy in TCRdb shows in-frame clones only, minus some. The sample yields approximately 89,000 clones, approximately 94% seen once. This specimen was peripheral blood, taken in the third trimester of pregnancy. The receptors shown here come from a female donor with multiple sclerosis, enrolled in a pregnancy study.

The chain employs TRBV7-3 and TRBJ2-3, with D possibly TRBD2 on 7 matching bases. Per germline, CDR1 SGHTA and CDR2 FQGTGA. V was cut by 1 base and J by 1 base, with 9 bases left in between. This CDR3 has 15 amino acids. DNA of the CDR3: TGTGCCAGCAGCTTAATCGGGGGGCGCACAGATACGCAGTATTTT. Its translation is CASSLIGGRTDTQYF.

The rearrangement links TRBV5-1 to TRBJ2-1, with TRBD2 as a possible D gene (5 bases). In germline, CDR1 is SGHRS, CDR2 YFSETQ. The germline V and J ends were trimmed by 5 bases and 6 bases, with 21 bases remaining between them. The CDR3 is 16 amino acids. CDR3 bases: TGCGCCAGCAGACCCTATGGCAGTGACGGGATCAATGAGCAGTTCTTC. Encoded protein: CASRPYGSDGINEQFF.

The DNA of the CDR3 is TGTGCCAGCAGCCCTAACAGGGAAGGGTCACCCCTCCACTTT. Translating gives CASSPNREGSPLHF. This chain connects TRBV27 to TRBJ1-6, with D possibly TRBD1 on 6 matching bases. The V end lost 6 bases, the J end lost 10 bases, and 16 bases lay between the germline ends. CDR1 and CDR2 from the germline V gene are MNHEY and SMNVEV (reference sequence). The CDR3 runs to 14 residues.

The rearrangement links TRBV9 to TRBJ2-1; TRBD2 aligns across 12 bases. Germline loops: CDR1 SGDLS, CDR2 YYNGEE. CDR3 length equals 17 residues. With 0 bases clipped from V and 5 bases from J, the junction kept 6 bases outside the gene matches. The CDR3 reads CASSVDPLAGGNNEQFF. DNA of the CDR3: TGTGCCAGCAGCGTAGACCCTCTAGCGGGGGGGAACAATGAGCAGTTCTTC.

The J gene is TRBJ2-7, the V gene TRBV27; no reliable D call. The CDR3 loop spans 13 amino acids. Germline CDR1 reads MNHEY; CDR2 reads SMNVEV (reference sequence). V was clipped by 2 bases and J by 4 bases, with 9 bases between them. CDR3 DNA: TGTGCCAGCAGTTTAGGGCAGCTTTACGAGCAGTACTTC. Its translation is CASSLGQLYEQYF.

This sequence joins TRBV7-8 and TRBJ1-1; no definite D call. The V end lost 1 base, the J end lost 11 bases, and 17 bases lay between the germline ends. The CDR3 length is 14 residues. The V gene's germline CDR1 is SGHVS and CDR2 FQNEAQ. This chain's CDR3 is CASSLEGGKGSAFF. The CDR3 nucleotides are TGTGCCAGCAGCTTAGAAGGAGGAAAGGGATCGGCTTTCTTT.

This chain joins TRBV7-3 and TRBJ2-7; D is perhaps TRBD2 (6 bases). Trimming left V 2 bases short and J 2 bases short, with 7 bases between. Germline loops: CDR1 SGHTA, CDR2 FQGTGA. This CDR3 is 13 amino acids long. The CDR3 DNA reads TGTGCCAGCAGCTTAGGGGGGACCTACGAGCAGTACTTC. This codes for CASSLGGTYEQYF.

In DNA form, the CDR3 reads TGTGCCAGCAGCACCCTCGGGAGGGTAAAGGACTATGGCTACACCTTC. Amino acids: CASSTLGRVKDYGYTF. This sequence joins TRBV21-1 and TRBJ1-2. TRBV21-1 is shown as a pseudogene. The CDR3 is 16 amino acids.

This sequence joins TRBV2 and TRBJ2-5, with D unclear. The CDR3 extends over 13 amino acids. Germline loops: CDR1 SNHLY, CDR2 FYNNEI. The germline V and J ends were trimmed by 4 bases and 2 bases, with 8 bases remaining between them. CDR3 protein: CASSVVAQETQYF. The CDR3 coding sequence is TGTGCCAGCAGTGTGGTGGCACAAGAGACCCAGTACTTC.

The rearrangement links TRBV9 to TRBJ2-5, with 7 bases that match TRBD2. The V segment lost 0 bases and the J segment 5 bases; nucleotides outside the gene matches: 4. This CDR3 region has 14 residues. Germline CDR1 SGDLS, CDR2 YYNGEE. CDR3 nucleotide sequence: TGTGCCAGCAGCGTAGAAGGGAGGGGCGAGACCCAGTACTTC. Protein product: CASSVEGRGETQYF.

V and J are TRBV7-8 and TRBJ2-5; D possibly corresponds to TRBD2 (6 bases). The CDR3 length is 14 residues. Germline V lookup: CDR1 SGHVS, CDR2 FQNEAQ. Trimming pared 5 bases from V and 2 bases from J, leaving 12 bases between. The CDR3: CASSGRDLQETQYF. CDR3 DNA sequence: TGTGCCAGCAGCGGGCGGGACTTGCAAGAGACCCAGTACTTC.

The chain employs TRBV4-1 and TRBJ2-5; D ambiguous. V lost 5 bases and J 7 bases, leaving 11 bases between the germline ends. In germline, CDR1 is MGHRA, CDR2 YSYEKL. This CDR3 contains 12 residues. The CDR3 region is CASSFGFWTQYF. Written as DNA, the CDR3 is TGCGCCAGCAGCTTCGGGTTTTGGACCCAGTACTTC.

The rearrangement joins TRBV5-4 to TRBJ1-3; TRBD1 matches at 7 bases. The V gene's germline CDR1 is SGHNT and CDR2 YYREEE (reference sequence). The CDR3 consists of 15 residues. J gave up 9 bases and V 3 bases, and 12 bases lay outside the gene matches. DNA for the CDR3: TGTGCCAGCAGCTGGGACAGCCGAGGCTGGGGCACCATATATTTT. Its translation: CASSWDSRGWGTIYF.

The chain couples TRBV27 to TRBJ1-1; D may be TRBD1 (5 bases). The CDR3 sequence is 15 residues long. V lost 2 bases and J 4 bases, leaving 14 bases between the germline ends. In germline, CDR1 is MNHEY, CDR2 SMNVEV (reference sequence). The CDR3 region is CASSLGAAGGTEAFF. CDR3 DNA: TGTGCCAGCAGTTTAGGGGCCGCGGGGGGCACTGAAGCTTTCTTT.

The rearrangement uses TRBV21-1 and TRBJ2-5; the tabulated D call, TRBD1, remains unverified against the DNA. TRBV21-1 is recorded as a pseudogene. The CDR3 extends over 14 amino acids. DNA for the CDR3: TGTGCCAGCAGCAAAGCGGGGGCCAGAGAGACCCAGTACTTC. It translates to CASSKAGARETQYF.

This clone was observed once. The chain carries TRBV14 and TRBJ2-1, with TRBD2 matching 8 bases. CDR3 length equals 16 residues. V lost 3 bases and J lost 6; bases outside the gene matches: 10. Germline CDR1 is SGHDN and CDR2 is FVKESK. The CDR3 DNA is TGTGCCAGCAGCCATTGGCGGGGGGCAGGCCTCAATGAGCAGTTCTTC. Translating it yields CASSHWRGAGLNEQFF.

V usage is TRBV7-6 and J usage is TRBJ2-6; possible D gene TRBD2, 6 bases. The CDR3 has 17 residues. V shed 5 bases and J shed 0 bases, with 14 bases lying between them. In germline, CDR1 is SGHVS, CDR2 FNYEAQ. CDR3 bases: TGTGCCAGCAGCGGAGGGAATTCGGGCTCTGGGGCCAACGTCCTGACTTTC. Translated: CASSGGNSGSGANVLTF.

This chain connects TRBV7-2 to TRBJ1-4, with D possibly matching TRBD1 (6 bases). V was pared by 6 bases and J by 5 bases, with 10 bases between. The length of the CDR3 is 13 residues. CDR1 and CDR2 from the germline V gene are SGHTA and FQGNSA. CDR3 in DNA: TGTGCCAGCAGGCGGACAGCGAATGAAAAACTGTTTTTT. Its translation: CASRRTANEKLFF.

V usage is TRBV6-4 and J usage is TRBJ1-2, with D tentatively TRBD1 (6 bases). Between the trimmed V and J ends, which lost 4 bases and 4 bases, there was a span of 16 bases. The CDR3 is 15 residues long. Germline values: CDR1 MRHNA, CDR2 SNTAGT. The CDR3 loop is CASSAARGSIYGYTF. CDR3 in DNA: TGTGCCAGCAGTGCAGCCAGGGGATCCATCTATGGCTACACCTTC.

V is TRBV19 and J is TRBJ1-6; D may be TRBD1 (5 bases). This CDR3 region has 15 residues. V lost 6 bases and J 3 bases, leaving 12 bases between the germline ends. Germline V gene sequence: CDR1 LNHDA, CDR2 SQIVND (reference sequence). The CDR3 DNA is TGTGCCAGTAGCCAAGACAGTGACTATAATTCACCCCTCCACTTT. Its translation is CASSQDSDYNSPLHF.

The rearrangement links TRBV27 to TRBJ2-1, with 8 bases lining up with TRBD2. Per germline, CDR1 MNHEY and CDR2 SMNVEV (reference sequence). This CDR3 comprises 17 residues. The J segment lost 0 bases and the V segment lost 4 bases, leaving 8 bases of the junction unmatched. CDR3 DNA: TGTGCCAGCAGTTCACCACGGGGGGGAAGCTCCTACAATGAGCAGTTCTTC. It is translated as CASSSPRGGSSYNEQFF.

The V call is TRBV6-1, the J call TRBJ1-1; 7 nucleotides line up with TRBD1. In germline, CDR1 is MNHNS, CDR2 SASEGT. V trimming: 9 bases; J trimming: 1 base; junction bases outside the gene matches: 2. This CDR3 spans 12 amino acids. The DNA of the CDR3 is TGTGCCAGTAACAGGGGGAACACTGAAGCTTTCTTT. Translated, it gives CASNRGNTEAFF.

The chain combines TRBV10-3 with TRBJ1-1; D remains ambiguous. This CDR3 is 13 amino acids long. Per germline, CDR1 ENHRY and CDR2 SYGVKD. The V gene lost 8 bases and the J gene lost 0 bases, with 10 bases spanning the gap. In DNA form, the CDR3 reads TGTGCCATCCACACCGGGGTGAACACTGAAGCTTTCTTT. It yields the protein CAIHTGVNTEAFF.